This entry features one TCR beta chain sequence. These data are taken from a study of blood T cell repertoires in COVID-19. The table came from immunoSEQ multiplex PCR; TCRdb's copy has only in-frame clones and leaves some out. The table shows roughly 100,000 clones, with about 83% occurring only once. Between the trimmed V and J ends, which lost 3 bases and 4 bases, there was a span of 7 bases. This CDR3 spans 11 amino acids. Germline CDR1 reads DFQATT; CDR2 reads SNEGSKA (reference sequence). The TCR comes from a middle-aged man with active or convalescent COVID-19. The sample taken for sequencing was peripheral blood. The rearrangement joins TRBV20-1 to TRBJ2-7; no clear D gene. CDR3 in DNA: TGCAGTGCTAGGCAGAATTACGAGCAGTACTTC. As protein: CSARQNYEQYF.